Each of the 26 T cell receptor beta chains below was sequenced from the same sample in a study of radiation and T cells in renal cell carcinoma. The repertoire was sequenced with immunoSEQ multiplex PCR; TCRdb's copy has only in-frame clones and lacks some. The sample shows approximately 140,000 clones, less than 85% of them seen only once. The time point was: baseline pretreatment blood. Treatment: 15 Gy SBRT to primary tumor, nephrectomy 4 weeks later. The sequenced sample was blood, obtained from a patient whose treatment included radiotherapy and nephrectomy. All receptors come from a woman aged 45-65 years with renal cell carcinoma.

This chain uses TRBV27 with TRBJ1-2; D is uncertain. Germline CDR1 is MNHEY and CDR2 is SMNVEV (reference sequence). The CDR3 covers 13 residues. V dropped 0 bases and J dropped 4 bases, with 6 bases sitting between them. CDR3 nucleotide sequence: TGTGCCAGCAGTTTATCTTACAGCTATGGCTACACCTTC. As protein: CASSLSYSYGYTF.

V is TRBV14 and J is TRBJ1-2, with D perhaps matching TRBD1 (5 bases). The V end was cut by 4 bases, the J end by 6 bases, with 15 bases between. This CDR3 region has 14 residues. Germline V CDR1 and CDR2: SGHDN, FVKESK. CDR3 protein: CASSLYSGTNGYTF. As DNA, the CDR3 is TGTGCCAGCAGCCTGTACTCCGGGACCAATGGCTACACCTTC.

This chain links TRBV5-4 with TRBJ2-7; D is possibly TRBD2 (7 bases). Per germline, CDR1 SGHNT and CDR2 YYREEE (reference sequence). The V end was cut by 0 bases, the J end by 3 bases, with 10 bases between. The CDR3 is 14 amino acids. As DNA, the CDR3 is TGTGCCAGCAGCTTGGGGGGAGGGGGCTACGAGCAGTACTTC. Protein: CASSLGGGGYEQYF.

This clone was observed once. The CDR3 DNA follows: TGTGCCAGCTCACCAACCGACAGGGATGAGCAGTTCTTC. This gives the protein CASSPTDRDEQFF. The V gene is TRBV18, the J gene TRBJ2-1; 7 bases are a match to TRBD1. CDR1 is KGHSH and CDR2 is LQKENI in the germline V gene. CDR3 length: 13 amino acids. Unmatched junction bases numbered 3, after V lost 2 bases and J lost 8 bases.

The V and J genes are TRBV6-6 and TRBJ2-3; D is possibly TRBD1 or TRBD2 (5 bases each). The CDR3 is 15 amino acids. Trimming took 0 bases from V and 5 from J, leaving 12 bases between them. Germline loops: CDR1 MNHNY, CDR2 SVGAGI (reference sequence). The CDR3 sequence: CASSYSQGRGDTQYF. The CDR3 nucleotides read TGTGCCAGCAGTTACTCGCAGGGCCGGGGAGATACGCAGTATTTT.

The chain joins TRBV4-1 to TRBJ2-1, with TRBD2 matching 13 bases. CDR1 and CDR2 from the germline V gene are MGHRA and YSYEKL. The CDR3 loop spans 15 amino acids. V trimming: 3 bases; J trimming: 7 bases; junction bases outside the gene matches: 3. The CDR3 loop reads CASSQTSGGRNEQFF. CDR3 in DNA: TGCGCCAGCAGCCAGACTAGCGGGGGGCGGAATGAGCAGTTCTTC.

A single count supports this clone. The J gene is TRBJ1-6, the V gene TRBV6-1; D unclear. The germline V gene encodes CDR1 MNHNS and CDR2 SASEGT. V was shortened by 0 bases and J by 5 bases, with 11 bases between the two germline ends. There are 16 residues in the CDR3. In DNA form, the CDR3 reads TGTGCCAGCAGTGAAGCGCGTAACCGAGATAATTCACCCCTCCACTTT. Its protein is CASSEARNRDNSPLHF.

This rearrangement joins TRBV7-2 to TRBJ2-1; 10 bases are a match to TRBD2. The germline gives CDR1 SGHTA, CDR2 FQGNSA. V shed 3 bases, J shed 12 bases, and the junction held 8 bases outside the gene matches. The CDR3 has 14 residues. The CDR3: CASSFALLAGLQFF. CDR3 bases: TGTGCCAGCAGCTTCGCCCTACTAGCGGGATTGCAGTTCTTC.

This clone turned up a few times. This sequence joins TRBV20-1 and TRBJ2-1; a weak D match, TRBD2 (6 bases). The V gene lost 6 bases and the J gene lost 5 bases, with 8 bases spanning the gap. The germline CDR1 and CDR2 sequences are DFQATT and SNEGSKA (reference sequence). There are 11 residues in the CDR3. CDR3 region: CSAREDNEQFF. In DNA form, the CDR3 reads TGCAGTGCGCGGGAAGACAATGAGCAGTTCTTC.

The CDR3 protein is CASSQVSGGYEQYF. The CDR3 DNA sequence: TGTGCCAGCAGCCAAGTCTCAGGGGGCTACGAGCAGTACTTC. This chain joins TRBV14 and TRBJ2-7; 7 nucleotides match TRBD1. The CDR3 length is 14 residues. J lost 3 bases, V lost 1 base, and 3 bases had no gene match. Germline lookup yields CDR1 SGHDN and CDR2 FVKESK.

This rearrangement joins TRBV7-2 to TRBJ2-3; D not resolved. This CDR3 is built from 12 residues. Germline CDR1 and CDR2: SGHTA and FQGNSA. Trimming stripped 7 bases from V and 6 bases from J, with 11 bases between. CDR3 sequence (DNA): TGTGCCAGCACCCCCTCAACGGATACGCAGTATTTT. Its protein product is CASTPSTDTQYF. Filled out from reference TRBV7-2 and TRBJ2-3, the complete variable domain reads GAGVSQSPSNKVTEKGKDVELRCDPISGHTALYWYRQSLGQGLEFLIYFQGNSAPDKSGLPSDRFSAERTGGSVSTLTIQRTQQEDSAVYLCASTPSTDTQYFGPGTRLTVL.

V gene TRBV5-1 combines with J gene TRBJ1-6, with D tentatively TRBD1 (5 bases). Germline V gene lookup returns CDR1 SGHRS and CDR2 YFSETQ. The CDR3 sequence is 18 residues long. The ends were cut back, 0 bases at V and 3 bases at J, with 16 bases in the middle. This CDR3 reads CASSLEWGRNNYNSPLHF. The CDR3 DNA follows: TGCGCCAGCAGCTTGGAATGGGGCCGAAATAACTATAATTCACCCCTCCACTTT. The variable domain in full, completed from reference TRBV5-1 and TRBJ1-6, reads KAGVTQTPRYLIKTRGQQVTLSCSPISGHRSVSWYQQTPGQGLQFLFEYFSETQRNKGNFPGRFSGRQFSNSRSEMNVSTLELGDSALYLCASSLEWGRNNYNSPLHFGNGTRLTVT.

The V gene is TRBV5-8, the J gene TRBJ1-5, with unresolved D. The germline V gene encodes CDR1 SGHTS and CDR2 YDEGEE. V was cut by 0 bases and J by 2 bases, with 12 bases left in between. This CDR3 is 16 amino acids long. CDR3 region: CASSLARLSGNQPQHF. In DNA, the CDR3 is TGTGCCAGCAGCTTGGCCAGGCTTTCGGGCAATCAGCCCCAGCATTTT. Supplemented by reference TRBV5-8 and TRBJ1-5, the full variable domain reads EAGVTQSPTHLIKTRGQQATLRCSPISGHTSVYWYQQALGLGLQFLLWYDEGEERNRGNFPPRFSGRQFPNYSSELNVNALELEDSALYLCASSLARLSGNQPQHFGDGTRLSIL.

The chain uses TRBV2 and TRBJ2-5; 9 bases agree with TRBD2. V gave up 4 bases and J gave up 2 bases; unmatched junction bases: 17. Germline CDR1 and CDR2: SNHLY and FYNNEI. This CDR3 has 19 residues. The CDR3 protein is CASSGTPAGGLAEQETQYF. The DNA of the CDR3 is TGTGCCAGCAGTGGAACCCCGGCTGGGGGACTAGCAGAACAAGAGACCCAGTACTTC. Supplemented by reference TRBV2 and TRBJ2-5, the full variable domain reads EPEVTQTPSHQVTQMGQEVILRCVPISNHLYFYWYRQILGQKVEFLVSFYNNEISEKSEIFDDQFSVERPDGSNFTLKIRSTKLEDSAMYFCASSGTPAGGLAEQETQYFGPGTRLLVL.

The chain links TRBV10-3 to TRBJ1-2; the D is unclear. The length of the CDR3 is 11 residues. Germline V gives CDR1 ENHRY, CDR2 SYGVKD. V lost 3 bases and J 7 bases, leaving 6 bases between the germline ends. The CDR3 protein is CAISDLSGYTF. Written as DNA, the CDR3 is TGTGCCATCAGTGATTTATCTGGCTACACCTTC.

This clone showed up just a few times. CDR3 loop: CASSEVWAAFF. Here the CDR3 DNA reads TGTGCCAGCAGTGAAGTTTGGGCCGCTTTCTTT. This chain links TRBV6-1 with TRBJ1-1; no clear D. This CDR3 is built from 11 residues. V gave up 1 base and J gave up 11 bases, with 8 bases separating them. Germline CDR1 reads MNHNS; CDR2 reads SASEGT.

This clone was detected only once. V is TRBV1 and J is TRBJ2-7; whether TRBD2, the table's D call, matches the DNA was not checked. TRBV1 is tagged as a pseudogene. The CDR3 sequence is 15 residues long. DNA for the CDR3: TGCACCAGCAGCCAAGATCTAGGCCCTTCCTACGAGCAGTACTTC. This encodes CTSSQDLGPSYEQYF.

The chain links TRBV19 to TRBJ1-5; D not certain. The CDR3 has 12 amino acids. Germline-derived CDR1 and CDR2 are LNHDA and SQIVND (reference sequence). Trimming took 5 bases from V and 7 from J, leaving 9 bases between them. The CDR3 sequence: CASSGELQPQHF. Here the CDR3 DNA reads TGTGCCAGTAGTGGGGAGTTACAGCCCCAGCATTTT.

The chain carries TRBV5-4 and TRBJ2-5; D is undetermined. Germline V gene data show CDR1 as SGHNT and CDR2 as YYREEE (reference sequence). V gave up 4 bases and J gave up 3 bases, with 7 bases separating them. This CDR3 comprises 12 residues. CDR3: CASSVYKETQYF. The CDR3 region has the DNA TGTGCCAGCAGCGTTTATAAAGAGACCCAGTACTTC.

This clone turned up a few times. The chain has TRBV2 and TRBJ2-5; 10 bases map to TRBD2. Germline CDR1 SNHLY, CDR2 FYNNEI. The V gene end was trimmed by 5 bases and the J gene end by 7 bases; junction bases not matched to a gene: 7. This CDR3 comprises 14 residues. CDR3 DNA sequence: TGTGCCAGCAGTACCGGGACTAGCGTCGGGACCCAGTACTTC. Translation: CASSTGTSVGTQYF.

The chain carries TRBV6-1 and TRBJ1-2; weak D call: TRBD1 (5 bases). Germline loops: CDR1 MNHNS, CDR2 SASEGT. V was pared by 4 bases and J by 0 bases, with 6 bases between. This CDR3 is 13 amino acids long. CDR3 residues: CASSGQPNYGYTF. CDR3 sequence (DNA): TGTGCCAGCAGTGGACAGCCTAACTATGGCTACACCTTC.

The rearrangement uses TRBV6-6 and TRBJ2-3; TRBD2 agrees at 10 bases. CDR3 length: 16 amino acids. Germline CDR1 MNHNY, CDR2 SVGAGI (reference sequence). With 0 bases clipped from V and 2 bases from J, the junction kept 2 bases outside the gene matches. The CDR3 DNA sequence: TGTGCCAGCAGTTACTCGAGCGGGGGGGCCACAGATACGCAGTATTTT. It codes for CASSYSSGGATDTQYF.

This rearrangement joins TRBV19 to TRBJ2-7, with 12 bases matching TRBD1. The J segment lost 5 bases and the V segment lost 6 bases, leaving 11 bases of the junction unmatched. This CDR3 has 16 residues. The germline V gene has CDR1 LNHDA and CDR2 SQIVND (reference sequence). The CDR3 is CASRSAGDRGQHEQYF. DNA for the CDR3: TGTGCCAGTAGATCCGCCGGGGACAGGGGGCAGCACGAGCAGTACTTC.

V gene TRBV9 combines with J gene TRBJ2-1; 8 positions match TRBD2. The trim removed 1 base at V and 9 bases at J, leaving 12 bases unmatched. CDR3 size: 16 residues. CDR1 is SGDLS, CDR2 YYNGEE, per germline. CDR3 nucleotide sequence: TGTGCCAGCAGCGTATTGGGTAGCGGGACTCCCACTGAGCAGTTCTTC. It is translated as CASSVLGSGTPTEQFF.

This chain joins TRBV27 and TRBJ2-2, with D possibly TRBD1 on 5 matching bases. CDR1 is MNHEY, CDR2 SMNVEV, per germline (reference sequence). The CDR3 sequence is 13 residues long. V was cut by 8 bases and J by 1 base, with 8 bases left in between. CDR3 amino acids: CASLGQNTGELFF. CDR3 in DNA: TGTGCCAGCCTAGGACAGAACACCGGGGAGCTGTTTTTT.

This CDR3 reads CAWSVGGRGRTETQYF. The CDR3 DNA is TGTGCCTGGAGTGTAGGGGGACGGGGGAGGACGGAGACCCAGTACTTC. The V call is TRBV30, the J call TRBJ2-5; the D call may be TRBD1 or TRBD2 (6 bases each). This CDR3 has 16 amino acids. The V end was cut by 0 bases, the J end by 5 bases, with 19 bases between. Germline values: CDR1 GTSNPN, CDR2 SVGIG (reference sequence).